The clone carrying this TCR beta chain occurred many times. During construction of the library, unique molecular identifiers were attached to individual cDNA molecules for quantitative, reproducible TCR counting. TCRdb independently ran MiXCR on the RACE reads; one entry per CDR3 protein. The sample has approximately 370,000 distinct CDR3 sequences, about 5.4% seen once. Germline V gives CDR1 MGHRA, CDR2 YSYEKL. With V trimmed by 4 bases and J by 15 bases, 10 bases remained unmatched. The CDR3 covers 13 residues. The record originates from a study of human T cells and chemical hapten exposure. Whole-study context: Patients had diphenylcyclopropenone applied to the scalp weekly throughout the approximately 26-week study. Patients, predominantly female, presented with alopecia areata, totalis or universalis.

Time point defined: pre-sensitization, week 0. Treatment noted: therapeutic diphenylcyclopropenone sensitization with weekly scalp DPC. The study extracted total RNA from unfractionated whole blood. The sample was whole blood, taken in connection with sensitization to the hapten diphenylcyclopropenone (DPC). The chain couples TRBV4-1 to TRBJ2-1; 9 bases line up with TRBD1. This TCR derives from a young woman with alopecia areata. Some clones in this sample may be carry-over from other donors' samples. The CDR3 DNA reads as TGCGCCAGCAGCCTCACGACAGGGACAGGGCCGTTCTTC. Protein product: CASSLTTGTGPFF.